This TCR beta chain was observed in a study of T-cell memory formation after mild COVID-19 (dated by TCRdb to about 2021). Notes on the research overall: Most TCR sequence clusters were specific to one of the two donors. In a couple of donors, T-cell clones that expanded and contracted after mild COVID-19 were followed by sequencing TCRalpha and TCRbeta repertoires longitudinally. The cohort was made up of two young adult volunteers, one female and one male, who were previously healthy. Study-level results and caveats: Contracting CD4+ clones were found mainly in CM and EM memory subsets, while CD8+ clones were enriched in EMRA. SARS-CoV-2 specificity was not confirmed for the second-wave clones peaking on day 37. Some responding clones were found in pre-infection memory, which suggests that pre-existing cross-reactive memory T cells took part in the SARS-CoV-2 response. The study included only a couple of mild cases, and larger cohorts that include severe cases with pre-infection samples were judged to be necessary. From day 15 to 85, contracting clones showed balanced CD4/CD8 phenotypes, whereas a second wave of clones that expanded from day 15 to 37 leaned towards CD4+.

Ficoll-Paque density gradient centrifugation was the method used to isolate PBMCs. The data were produced on an Illumina NovaSeq 6000. Using 5'RACE with constant-segment primers, TCRalpha and TCRbeta cDNA libraries were constructed, with sample barcodes and unique molecular identifiers added in the process. RNA was extracted from every sample with Trizol reagent. Library amplification was performed in two PCR steps, and a second sample barcode and Illumina TruSeq adapters were introduced in the second step. Sequencing of libraries was performed on an Illumina NovaSeq with 2 x 150 bp paired-end reads. Turning to the authors' computational methods: The reads were demultiplexed and collapsed into UMI-guided consensus sequences using migec v1.2.7. With mixcr v2.1.11, UMI consensuses were aligned to TRA and TRB V and J templates and assembled into clonotypes. A clonotype was counted as expanded or contracted only when both edgeR and NoisET called the clonotype significant, with the noise models trained on biological replicates. For edgeR calls, the cutoffs were a false discovery rate-adjusted p below 0.01 and a log2 fold-change threshold of 1. As an exploratory analysis of dynamics, max-normalized trajectories of the 1000 most abundant clonotypes were examined by PCA with hierarchical clustering. Separately sequenced CD4+ and CD8+ repertoires were used to assign the CD4 or CD8 phenotype of responding clones. TCRdb reran the public reads through fastp at Q25 and MiXCR, keeping productive beta chains. When rows share a CDR3 protein, they turn into one entry using the most common DNA and genes. The V and J calls were determined by TCRdb, not by the authors. The sample contains around 200,000 distinct CDR3 sequences, 8% to 11% of them found a single time. In total, the top ten clones hold roughly 3% of the sample.

This clonotype was seen at least ten times. What antigen it recognizes has not been identified. The sample holds no much larger clone one base away, and base qualities are not on file. This TCR was sampled from a man between 18 and 29 years old who had mild COVID-19 (a few samples of this study predate the infection). The sample titles of this study are shuffled in the database, so cell type and time point are left out; the donor was told from shared clones. The sample consisted of PBMCs or a T cell subset sorted from them (not recorded which).

Here is the DNA: TGTGCCAGCAGCTTGGCCTCAGAGACCCAGTACTTC. This codes for CASSLASETQYF. The rearrangement joined TRBV5-6 to TRBJ2-5, with the D gene too uncertain to name. From the cysteine up to the phenylalanine, the CDR3 has a length of 12 residues. The DNA shown is the 36-base CDR3, in frame from base 1. The CDR1 and CDR2 encoded by the germline V gene are SGHDT and YYEEEE. V gives up 0 bases and J gives up 4 bases, and the segment between their germline ends measures 4 bases.